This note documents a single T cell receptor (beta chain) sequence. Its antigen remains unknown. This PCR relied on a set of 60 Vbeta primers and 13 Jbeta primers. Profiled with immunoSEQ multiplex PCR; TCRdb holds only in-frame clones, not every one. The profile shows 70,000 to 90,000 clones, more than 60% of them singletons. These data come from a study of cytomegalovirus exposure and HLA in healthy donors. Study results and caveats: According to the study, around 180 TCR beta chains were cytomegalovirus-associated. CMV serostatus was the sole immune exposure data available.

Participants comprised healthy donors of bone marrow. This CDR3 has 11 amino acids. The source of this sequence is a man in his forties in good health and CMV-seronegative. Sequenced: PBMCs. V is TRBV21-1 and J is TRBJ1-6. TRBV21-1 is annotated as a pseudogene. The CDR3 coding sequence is TGTGCCACCATAGAGGGTTCACCCCTCCACTTT. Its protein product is CATIEGSPLHF.